Below are 27 T cell receptor beta chains sequenced from a single sample in a study of blood T cell repertoires in COVID-19. TCRdb's copy holds only in-frame clones and misses some; the assay was immunoSEQ multiplex PCR. The sample has over 200,000 clones, roughly 87% seen once. The sample comprised PBMCs or T cells enriched from blood (not recorded which). The source is a man aged 18 to 30 with acute COVID-19.

The V call is TRBV6-6, the J call TRBJ2-1, with D perhaps matching TRBD2 (6 bases). This CDR3 has 16 residues. The germline CDR1 and CDR2 sequences are MNHNY and SVGAGI (reference sequence). Between the trimmed V and J ends, which lost 6 bases and 7 bases, there was a span of 22 bases. This CDR3 reads CASSALAGSIENEQFF. CDR3 DNA sequence: TGTGCCAGCAGCGCTCTAGCCGGGAGCATTGAGAATGAGCAGTTCTTC.

This rearrangement joins TRBV30 to TRBJ2-1, with TRBD2 matching 9 bases. With V trimmed by 2 bases and J by 4 bases, 9 bases remained unmatched. The CDR3 covers 16 residues. The germline V gene encodes CDR1 GTSNPN and CDR2 SVGIG (reference sequence). CDR3 DNA: TGTGCCTGGAGTCCCGGTATAGCGGGAGAGTACAATGAGCAGTTCTTC. Translation: CAWSPGIAGEYNEQFF.

This clone showed up just a few times. The chain has TRBV13 and TRBJ1-2, with TRBD1 matching over 7 bases. Germline loops: CDR1 PRHDT, CDR2 FYEKMQ (reference sequence). The CDR3 consists of 14 residues. V lost 4 bases to trimming and J lost 6 bases; unmatched junction nucleotides: 8. Here the CDR3 reads CASSSGRGLDGYTF. The CDR3 region has the DNA TGTGCCAGCAGCTCTGGTAGGGGGCTCGATGGCTACACCTTC.

The rearrangement uses TRBV2 and TRBJ2-2; the D gene is possibly TRBD2 (6 bases). This CDR3 is built from 15 residues. V was cut by 3 bases and J by 7 bases, with 15 bases left in between. Germline CDR1 is SNHLY and CDR2 is FYNNEI. CDR3 sequence reads: CASSEGLASSGELFF. The CDR3 DNA reads TGTGCCAGCAGTGAGGGGCTAGCGTCTAGCGGGGAGCTGTTTTTT.

V is TRBV20-1 and J is TRBJ1-3, with D tentatively TRBD1 (6 bases). The CDR3 runs 15 residues. CDR1 is DFQATT, CDR2 SNEGSKA, per germline (reference sequence). Trimming took off 3 bases at V and 0 bases at J, with 12 bases between the two ends. The CDR3 loop is CSASLRGGSGNTIYF. The CDR3 DNA sequence: TGCAGTGCTAGTTTAAGGGGGGGCTCTGGAAACACCATATATTTT.

The genes are TRBV7-2 and TRBJ2-3, with 8 bases fitting TRBD2. The CDR3 is made up of 17 amino acids. V gave up 7 bases and J gave up 4 bases; unmatched junction bases: 16. CDR1 and CDR2 from the germline V gene are SGHTA and FQGNSA. As DNA, the CDR3 is TGTGCCAGCACCCTAAGGGGGGGTAGCGGGGCCCCAGATACGCAGTATTTT. This codes for CASTLRGGSGAPDTQYF.

This chain links TRBV10-1 with TRBJ2-3, with 14 bases fitting TRBD2. Germline loops: CDR1 WNHNN, CDR2 SYGVQD (reference sequence). The J segment lost 6 bases and the V segment lost 5 bases, leaving 4 bases of the junction unmatched. This CDR3 comprises 15 residues. CDR3 DNA sequence: TGCGCCAGCAGTAGGACTAGCGGGAGGATGGATACGCAGTATTTT. Encoded protein: CASSRTSGRMDTQYF.

This clone was counted a single time. The J gene is TRBJ1-1, the V gene TRBV29-1, with D unclear. V lost 4 bases and J 3 bases, leaving 9 bases between the germline ends. The CDR3 consists of 12 residues. CDR1 and CDR2 (germline): SQVTM, ANQGSEA. The CDR3 loop reads CSVAGRDTEAFF. CDR3 coding DNA: TGCAGCGTTGCCGGGAGGGACACTGAAGCTTTCTTT. Looking up the rest from reference TRBV29-1 and TRBJ1-1 gives the full variable domain: SAVISQKPSRDICQRGTSLTIQCQVDSQVTMMFWYRQQPGQSLTLIATANQGSEATYESGFVIDKFPISRPNLTFSTLTVSNMSPEDSSIYLCSVAGRDTEAFFGQGTRLTVV.

The gene calls are TRBV19 and TRBJ2-3; D perhaps matches TRBD1 (7 bases). V lost 11 bases, J lost 2 bases, and 20 bases lay in between. Germline values: CDR1 LNHDA, CDR2 SQIVND (reference sequence). The CDR3 totals 15 residues. The CDR3 spells CASQGQGGNTDTQYF. The CDR3 bases are TGTGCCTCCCAAGGGCAGGGGGGAAACACAGATACGCAGTATTTT.

The rearrangement links TRBV7-2 to TRBJ2-7, with D perhaps matching TRBD2 (5 bases). With 1 base removed from V and 6 bases from J, the gap between germline ends came to 10 bases. Germline CDR1 SGHTA, CDR2 FQGNSA. This CDR3 is 13 amino acids long. In DNA form, the CDR3 reads TGTGCCAGCAGCTTAGAGGTAGCGACCGAGCAGTACTTC. This encodes CASSLEVATEQYF.

This clone was seen ten or more times. This chain uses TRBV2 with TRBJ1-2; 7 nucleotides align to TRBD1. Germline CDR1 and CDR2: SNHLY and FYNNEI. This CDR3 is built from 17 residues. The ends lost 0 bases at V and 0 bases at J; junction bases unmatched: 7. CDR3 sequence (DNA): TGTGCCAGCAGTGAAGCCGCTCCGGGACAGACTAACTATGGCTACACCTTC. Protein: CASSEAAPGQTNYGYTF.

This clone has only a few counts. The chain recombines TRBV18 with TRBJ1-4, with TRBD1 matching over 8 bases. The CDR3 extends over 15 amino acids. Germline V gives CDR1 KGHSH, CDR2 LQKENI. V lost 2 bases to trimming and J lost 6 bases; unmatched junction nucleotides: 5. CDR3 sequence: CASSPNRGGDEKLFF. As DNA, the CDR3 is TGTGCCAGCTCACCAAACAGGGGGGGAGATGAAAAACTGTTTTTT.

This clone appeared a single time. This sequence joins TRBV7-2 and TRBJ2-5, with 9 bases fitting TRBD2. CDR1 SGHTA and CDR2 FQGNSA come from the germline V gene. Unmatched junction bases numbered 12, after V lost 5 bases and J lost 5 bases. This CDR3 comprises 16 residues. Here the CDR3 DNA reads TGTGCCAGCAGCCCGCTTGGCGGGAGGGCCGGGGAGACCCAGTACTTC. It codes for CASSPLGGRAGETQYF.

The V gene is TRBV18, the J gene TRBJ1-1; possibly TRBD1 for D (6 bases). Germline CDR1 and CDR2: KGHSH and LQKENI. V lost 3 bases and J 1 base, leaving 15 bases between the germline ends. The CDR3 loop spans 16 amino acids. This CDR3 is CASSPPNRVRNTEAFF. CDR3 nucleotide sequence: TGTGCCAGCTCACCGCCAAACAGGGTGAGGAACACTGAAGCTTTCTTT.

The chain joins TRBV27 to TRBJ2-2, with no clear D. The germline V gene encodes CDR1 MNHEY and CDR2 SMNVEV (reference sequence). V lost 3 bases and J lost 8, with 13 bases in between. The CDR3 has 14 residues. CDR3 amino acids: CASSFRGPAGELFF. The CDR3, as DNA: TGTGCCAGCAGTTTCCGAGGTCCGGCGGGGGAGCTGTTTTTT.

The chain uses TRBV24-1 and TRBJ1-2; TRBD1 is a possible D gene (6 bases). Per germline, CDR1 KGHDR and CDR2 SFDVKD. V dropped 4 bases and J dropped 3 bases, with 11 bases sitting between them. The CDR3 has 14 residues. The CDR3 DNA follows: TGTGCCACCAGTGAATCGGGACACCACTATGGCTACACCTTC. Translation: CATSESGHHYGYTF.

The rearrangement uses TRBV3-1 (or the pseudogene TRBV3-2) and TRBJ1-5, with D uncertain. The CDR3 covers 13 residues. The V end lost 4 bases, the J end lost 3 bases, and 7 bases lay between the germline ends. Germline V gene sequence: CDR1 LGHDT, CDR2 YNNKEL (reference sequence). The chain's CDR3 is CASSLSANQPQHF. For the CDR3, the DNA is TGTGCCAGCAGCCTCAGTGCCAATCAGCCCCAGCATTTT.

This clone was recorded once. This rearrangement joins TRBV7-2 to TRBJ2-3, with 9 bases aligning to TRBD2. Per germline, CDR1 SGHTA and CDR2 FQGNSA. The CDR3 has 13 residues. V was clipped by 9 bases and J by 5 bases; unmatched bases: 6. For the CDR3, the DNA is TGTGCCAGTTCTAGCGGGATGAAAGATACGCAGTATTTT. Its protein is CASSSGMKDTQYF.

This rearrangement joins TRBV28 to TRBJ1-1, with 12 bases lining up with TRBD1. V lost 5 bases to trimming and J lost 4 bases; unmatched junction nucleotides: 14. Germline CDR1 and CDR2: MDHEN and SYDVKM. The CDR3 extends over 18 amino acids. This CDR3 is CASSPPGTGGFVSTEAFF. The CDR3, as DNA: TGTGCCAGCAGTCCTCCCGGGACAGGGGGCTTTGTTAGCACTGAAGCTTTCTTT. Filled out from reference TRBV28 and TRBJ1-1, the complete variable domain reads DVKVTQSSRYLVKRTGEKVFLECVQDMDHENMFWYRQDPGLGLRLIYFSYDVKMKEKGDIPEGYSVSREKKERFSLILESASTNQTSMYLCASSPPGTGGFVSTEAFFGQGTRLTVV.

This chain links TRBV24-1 with TRBJ2-2; the D gene is possibly TRBD1 (5 bases). The CDR3 runs to 16 residues. Germline CDR1 and CDR2: KGHDR and SFDVKD. V shed 2 bases and J shed 3 bases, with 12 bases lying between them. CDR3 loop: CATSDSTLTDTGELFF. The CDR3 nucleotides are TGTGCCACCAGTGATTCTACCCTGACAGACACCGGGGAGCTGTTTTTT.

CDR3: CATGPGGVRETQYF. DNA for the CDR3: TGTGCCACCGGGCCTGGGGGCGTTAGGGAGACCCAGTACTTC. The rearrangement uses TRBV24-1 and TRBJ2-5; weak D call: TRBD1 (6 bases). The CDR3 spans 14 residues. V lost 9 bases to trimming and J lost 5 bases, with 18 bases between them. Germline V lookup: CDR1 KGHDR, CDR2 SFDVKD.

This chain uses TRBV7-3 with TRBJ1-2; perhaps TRBD1 as D (5 bases). The CDR3 length is 12 residues. With 6 bases removed from V and 7 bases from J, the gap between germline ends came to 12 bases. The germline gives CDR1 SGHTA, CDR2 FQGTGA. The CDR3 coding sequence is TGTGCCAGCAGTGCAGGGTTTGGTGGCTACACCTTC. Translated, it gives CASSAGFGGYTF.

The J gene is TRBJ1-3, the V gene TRBV6-5; unclear D gene. Germline CDR1 is MNHEY and CDR2 is SVGAGI. This CDR3 is 15 amino acids long. V was shortened by 6 bases and J by 0 bases, with 12 bases between the two germline ends. CDR3 region: CASSLTSYSGNTIYF. DNA for the CDR3: TGTGCCAGCAGCTTGACAAGTTACTCTGGAAACACCATATATTTT.

This rearrangement joins TRBV4-2 to TRBJ1-3; D remains unclear. The germline V and J ends were trimmed by 4 bases and 0 bases, with 19 bases remaining between them. The CDR3 length is 18 residues. Germline CDR1 LGHNA, CDR2 YNFKEQ. CDR3 nucleotides: TGTGCCAGCAGCCCCGGGCCGGGGATCCCCCCCTCTGGAAACACCATATATTTT. It specifies CASSPGPGIPPSGNTIYF.

The sample holds one count of this clone. A read error may account for a junction end that differs from germline. The chain combines TRBV6-5 with TRBJ2-7; 7 nucleotides match TRBD1. The CDR3 is 14 amino acids. Germline values: CDR1 MNHEY, CDR2 SVGAGI. The CDR3 DNA is TGTGCCGGCAGCCTAGCCGGGGACAGCTACGAGCAGTACTTC. This encodes CAGSLAGDSYEQYF.

The CDR3 coding sequence is TGTGCCAGCAGCCCCTCCGGGACTAGCGGTCCCACTTCGGAGACCCAGTACTTC. Translated, it gives CASSPSGTSGPTSETQYF. The chain is built from TRBV7-9 and TRBJ2-5, with 11 bases fitting TRBD2. Germline V gene sequence: CDR1 SEHNR, CDR2 FQNEAQ (reference sequence). This CDR3 has 18 residues. V lost 5 bases, J lost 5 bases, and 16 bases stayed unmatched.

The chain carries TRBV7-2 and TRBJ1-1; unclear D gene. V lost 4 bases and J lost 4, with 16 bases in between. CDR1 and CDR2 (germline): SGHTA, FQGNSA. The CDR3 has 15 residues. Here the CDR3 reads CASSSPGLGGTEAFF. The CDR3 coding sequence is TGTGCCAGCAGCTCGCCTGGACTGGGCGGCACTGAAGCTTTCTTT.